A selection of T cell receptor beta chains follows, all from one sample in a study of T cell clones after liver transplantation. The table came from immunoSEQ multiplex PCR; TCRdb's copy has only in-frame clones and leaves some out. The table records 20,000 to 25,000 clones, approximately 84% of them present only once. Sequencing used CD8+ T cells from blood, obtained approximately 52 months after liver transplant. The origin of the receptors is a human patient who received a liver transplant. Some T cells could come from the graft donor. The CDR3 runs from the conserved cysteine through the conserved F or W. D genes are given only for firm matches. The listing skips clone size in some rows; elsewhere it reads once, few, many or a size class.

CASSFQGLLGSYEQYF | TGTGCCAGCAGTTTTCAAGGACTTCTAGGGTCCTACGAGCAGTACTTC | TRBJ2-7 | NA | 16 | TRBV27 | medium-sized
CASSYRGENSPLHF | TGTGCCAGCAGTTACAGGGGCGAGAATTCACCCCTCCACTTT | TRBJ1-6 | NA | 14 | TRBV6-5 | NA
CASSPAGQGDYGYTF | TGTGCCAGTAGTCCAGCCGGACAAGGAGACTATGGCTACACCTTC | TRBJ1-2 | NA | 15 | TRBV19 | NA
CASSLGAGSQPQHF | TGTGCCAGCAGTTTAGGGGCAGGTTCCCAGCCCCAGCATTTT | TRBJ1-5 | NA | 14 | TRBV27 | medium-sized
CASSYSIGGSYNEQFF | TGTGCCAGCAGTTACTCTATCGGGGGCTCCTACAATGAGCAGTTCTTC | TRBJ2-1 | NA | 16 | TRBV6-5 | once
CASISQGSPNRYTF | TGTGCCAGCATTTCTCAGGGGTCTCCTAATCGCTACACCTTC | TRBJ1-2 | NA | 14 | TRBV28 | few
CAWSVGRGTDTQYF | TGTGCCTGGAGTGTAGGGAGGGGTACAGATACGCAGTATTTT | TRBJ2-3 | TRBD2 | 14 | TRBV30 | once
CASKLGFDLNTGELFF | TGTGCCAGTAAGCTGGGATTCGACTTGAACACCGGGGAGCTGTTTTTT | TRBJ2-2 | NA | 16 | TRBV19 | NA
CASSPGLAGGNTGELFF | TGTGCCAGCAGTCCTGGACTAGCGGGGGGTAACACCGGGGAGCTGTTTTTT | TRBJ2-2 | TRBD2 | 17 | TRBV28 | NA
CANGGLAGGQYEQYF | TGTGCCAACGGAGGACTAGCGGGGGGCCAGTACGAGCAGTACTTC | TRBJ2-7 | TRBD2 | 15 | TRBV6-6 | NA
CASSFPIQETQYF | TGTGCCAGCAGCTTTCCAATCCAAGAGACCCAGTACTTC | TRBJ2-5 | NA | 13 | TRBV7-9 | once
CASSPYPPQGQATDTQYF | TGTGCCAGCTCACCGTACCCTCCCCAGGGACAGGCAACAGATACGCAGTATTTT | TRBJ2-3 | TRBD1 | 18 | TRBV18 | NA
CASSGGRVGNQPQHF | TGTGCCAGCAGTGGAGGCAGGGTGGGCAATCAGCCCCAGCATTTT | TRBJ1-5 | NA | 15 | TRBV2 | NA
CASSPLGTSPRDTQYF | TGCGCCAGCAGCCCCCTAGGGACGTCGCCCCGCGATACGCAGTATTTT | TRBJ2-3 | NA | 16 | TRBV5-1 | NA
CASSQDRTGAGYEQYF | TGCGCCAGCAGCCAAGATCGGACAGGGGCAGGCTACGAGCAGTACTTC | TRBJ2-7 | TRBD1 | 16 | TRBV4-1 | NA
CASSPMGGRDTQYF | TGTGCCAGCAGCCCAATGGGGGGCCGGGATACGCAGTATTTT | TRBJ2-3 | NA | 14 | TRBV7-3 | NA